This TCR beta chain was found in a study of cytomegalovirus exposure and HLA in healthy donors. Vbeta (60) and Jbeta (13) primers were used in the PCR. Method: immunoSEQ multiplex PCR; TCRdb's copy keeps in-frame clones and lacks some. The sample holds about 190,000 clones, roughly four fifths seen once. Per the germline V gene, CDR1 is KGHSH and CDR2 is LQKENI. The ends were cut back, 6 bases at V and 4 bases at J, with 12 bases in the middle. This CDR3 contains 13 residues. The donors comprised healthy bone marrow donors. The source is a woman aged 30 to 39 in good health and CMV-seropositive. The chain uses TRBV18 and TRBJ1-1; D might be TRBD1 (5 bases). Sequencing was performed on PBMCs. CDR3 sequence (DNA): TGTGCCAGCTCTCTCCAGGGTGGCACTGAAGCTTTCTTT. Protein: CASSLQGGTEAFF. Full variable domain (missing parts from reference TRBV18 and TRBJ1-1): NAGVMQNPRHLVRRRGQEARLRCSPMKGHSHVYWYRQLPEEGLKFMVYLQKENIIDESGMPKERFSAEFPKEGPSILRIQQVVRGDSAAYFCASSLQGGTEAFFGQGTRLTVV.